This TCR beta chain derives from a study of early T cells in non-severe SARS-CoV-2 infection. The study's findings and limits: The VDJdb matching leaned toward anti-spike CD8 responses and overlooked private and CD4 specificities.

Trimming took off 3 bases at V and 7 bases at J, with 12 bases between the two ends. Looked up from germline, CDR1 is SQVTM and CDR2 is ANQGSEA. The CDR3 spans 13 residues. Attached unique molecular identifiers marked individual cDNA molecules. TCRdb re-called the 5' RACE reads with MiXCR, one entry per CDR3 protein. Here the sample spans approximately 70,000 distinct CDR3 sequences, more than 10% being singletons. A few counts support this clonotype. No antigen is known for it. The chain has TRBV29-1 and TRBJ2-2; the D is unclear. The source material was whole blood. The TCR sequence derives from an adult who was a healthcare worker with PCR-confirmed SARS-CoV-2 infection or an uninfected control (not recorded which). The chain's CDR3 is CSVDNRIGGELFF. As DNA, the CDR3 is TGCAGCGTTGACAACAGAATCGGCGGGGAGCTGTTTTTT.